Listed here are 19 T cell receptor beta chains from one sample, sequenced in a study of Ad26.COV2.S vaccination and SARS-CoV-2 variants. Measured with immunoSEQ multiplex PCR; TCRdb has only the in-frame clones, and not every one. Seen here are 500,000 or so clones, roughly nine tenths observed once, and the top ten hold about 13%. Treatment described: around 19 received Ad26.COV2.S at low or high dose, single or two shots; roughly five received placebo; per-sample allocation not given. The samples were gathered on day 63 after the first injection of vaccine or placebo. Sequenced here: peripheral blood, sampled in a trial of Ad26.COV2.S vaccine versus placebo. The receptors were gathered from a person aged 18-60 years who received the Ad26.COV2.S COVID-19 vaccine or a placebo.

Here the CDR3 reads CASSPGAGLAGNHNEQFF. The CDR3 DNA reads as TGTGCCAGCAGCCCGGGGGCGGGACTAGCGGGCAACCACAATGAGCAGTTCTTC. V is TRBV7-9 and J is TRBJ2-1; 12 bases map to TRBD2. CDR3 size: 18 residues. Per germline, CDR1 SEHNR and CDR2 FQNEAQ (reference sequence). J gave up 5 bases and V 5 bases, and 13 bases lay outside the gene matches.

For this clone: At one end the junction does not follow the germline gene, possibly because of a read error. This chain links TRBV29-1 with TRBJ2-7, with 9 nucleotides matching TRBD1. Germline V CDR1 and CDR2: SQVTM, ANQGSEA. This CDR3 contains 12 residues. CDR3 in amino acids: CSVGTGERGWDF. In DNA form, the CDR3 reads TGCAGCGTTGGGACAGGGGAAAGGGGATGGGACTTC.

The CDR3 DNA follows: TGTGCCAGCAGTTTCTCCGGGTTGGGAAAAGAGACCCAGTACTTC. Protein: CASSFSGLGKETQYF. The J gene is TRBJ2-5, the V gene TRBV28; D is uncertain. Germline assignment: CDR1 MDHEN and CDR2 SYDVKM. Trimming removed 3 bases from V and 3 bases from J, with 14 bases in between. This CDR3 contains 15 residues.

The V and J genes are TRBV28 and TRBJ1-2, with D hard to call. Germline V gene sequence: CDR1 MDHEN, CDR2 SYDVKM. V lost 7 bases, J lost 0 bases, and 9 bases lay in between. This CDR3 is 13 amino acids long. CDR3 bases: TGTGCCAGCACGGTTCAAGCTAACTATGGCTACACCTTC. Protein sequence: CASTVQANYGYTF.

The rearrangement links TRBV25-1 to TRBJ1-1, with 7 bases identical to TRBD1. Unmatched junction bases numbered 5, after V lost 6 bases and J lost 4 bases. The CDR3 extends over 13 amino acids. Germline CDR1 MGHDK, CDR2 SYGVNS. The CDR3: CASRKSGGTEAFF. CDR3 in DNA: TGTGCCAGCAGGAAGTCAGGGGGCACTGAAGCTTTCTTT. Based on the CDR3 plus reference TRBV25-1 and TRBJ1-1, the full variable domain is EADIYQTPRYLVIGTGKKITLECSQTMGHDKMYWYQQDPGMELHLIHYSYGVNSTEKGDLSSESTVSRIRTEHFPLTLESARPSHTSQYLCASRKSGGTEAFFGQGTRLTVV.

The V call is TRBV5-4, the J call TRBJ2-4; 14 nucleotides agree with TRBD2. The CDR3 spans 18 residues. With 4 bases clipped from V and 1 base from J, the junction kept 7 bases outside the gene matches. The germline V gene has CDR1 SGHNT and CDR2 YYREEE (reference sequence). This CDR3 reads CASSEGLAGAGAKNIQYF. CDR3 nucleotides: TGTGCCAGCAGCGAGGGACTAGCGGGAGCAGGCGCCAAAAACATTCAGTACTTC.

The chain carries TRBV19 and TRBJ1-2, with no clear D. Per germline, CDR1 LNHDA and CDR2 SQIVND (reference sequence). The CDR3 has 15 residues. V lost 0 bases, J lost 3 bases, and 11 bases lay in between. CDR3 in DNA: TGTGCCAGTAGTATAGATCGGGCCGATCACTATGGCTACACCTTC. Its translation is CASSIDRADHYGYTF.

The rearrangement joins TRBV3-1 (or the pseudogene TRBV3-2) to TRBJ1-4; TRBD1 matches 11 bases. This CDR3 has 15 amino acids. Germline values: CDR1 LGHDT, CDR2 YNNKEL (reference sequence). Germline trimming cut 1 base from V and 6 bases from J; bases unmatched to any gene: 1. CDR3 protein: CASSQAGQGDEKLFF. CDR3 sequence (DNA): TGTGCCAGCAGCCAAGCGGGACAGGGGGATGAAAAACTGTTTTTT.

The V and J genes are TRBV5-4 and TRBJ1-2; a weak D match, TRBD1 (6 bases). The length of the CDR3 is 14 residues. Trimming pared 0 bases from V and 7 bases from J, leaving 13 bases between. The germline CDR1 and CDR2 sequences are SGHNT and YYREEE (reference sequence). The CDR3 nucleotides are TGTGCCAGCAGCTTGGTGGGGGGCTCCCTTGGCTACACCTTC. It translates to CASSLVGGSLGYTF.

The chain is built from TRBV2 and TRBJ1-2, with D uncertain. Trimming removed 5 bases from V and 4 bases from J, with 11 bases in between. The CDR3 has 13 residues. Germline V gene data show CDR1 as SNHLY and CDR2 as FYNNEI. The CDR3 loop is CASSTGRGYGYTF. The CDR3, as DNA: TGTGCCAGCAGTACGGGTCGCGGCTATGGCTACACCTTC.

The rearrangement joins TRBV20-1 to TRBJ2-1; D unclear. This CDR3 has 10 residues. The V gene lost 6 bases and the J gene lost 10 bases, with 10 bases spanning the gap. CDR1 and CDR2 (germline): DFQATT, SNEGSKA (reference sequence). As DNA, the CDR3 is TGCAGTGCATTTTGGACGGAGCAGTTCTTC. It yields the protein CSAFWTEQFF.

CDR3 nucleotide sequence: TGTGCCAGCAGCCGGGAATTGAGCTCCTACGAGCAGTACTTC. This translates into CASSRELSSYEQYF. This chain uses TRBV14 with TRBJ2-7; the D is unclear. V was cut by 4 bases and J by 0 bases, with 10 bases left in between. CDR1 is SGHDN and CDR2 is FVKESK in the germline V gene. This CDR3 comprises 14 residues.

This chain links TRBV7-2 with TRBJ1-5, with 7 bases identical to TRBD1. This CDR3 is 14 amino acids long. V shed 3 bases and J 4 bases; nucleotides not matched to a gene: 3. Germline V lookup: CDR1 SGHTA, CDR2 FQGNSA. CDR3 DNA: TGTGCCAGCAGCTTGACAGGGATTAATCAGCCCCAGCATTTT. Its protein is CASSLTGINQPQHF.

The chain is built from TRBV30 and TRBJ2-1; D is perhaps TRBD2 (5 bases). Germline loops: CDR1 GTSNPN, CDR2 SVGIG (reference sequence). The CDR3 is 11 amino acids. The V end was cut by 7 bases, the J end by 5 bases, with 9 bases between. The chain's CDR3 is CASGEHNEQFF. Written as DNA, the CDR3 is TGTGCCTCCGGGGAACACAATGAGCAGTTCTTC.

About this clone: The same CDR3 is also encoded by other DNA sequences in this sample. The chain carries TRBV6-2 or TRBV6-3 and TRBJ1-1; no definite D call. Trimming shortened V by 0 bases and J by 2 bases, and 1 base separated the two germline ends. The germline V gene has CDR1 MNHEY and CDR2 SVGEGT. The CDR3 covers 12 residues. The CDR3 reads CASSYSNTEAFF. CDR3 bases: TGTGCCAGCAGTTACTCTAACACTGAAGCTTTCTTT.

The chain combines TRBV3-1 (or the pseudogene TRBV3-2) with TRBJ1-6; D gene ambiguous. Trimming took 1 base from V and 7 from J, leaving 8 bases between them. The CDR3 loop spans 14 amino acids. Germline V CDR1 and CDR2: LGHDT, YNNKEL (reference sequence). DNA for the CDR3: TGTGCCAGCAGCCAAGTGACCGAGAATTCACCCCTCCACTTT. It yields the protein CASSQVTENSPLHF.

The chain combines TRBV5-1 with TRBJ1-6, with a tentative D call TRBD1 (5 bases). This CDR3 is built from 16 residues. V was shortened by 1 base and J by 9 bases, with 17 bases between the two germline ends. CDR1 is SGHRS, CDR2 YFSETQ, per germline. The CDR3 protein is CASSLTSALTGSPLHF. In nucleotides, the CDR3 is TGCGCCAGCAGCTTGACCTCTGCCCTTACAGGTTCACCCCTCCACTTT.

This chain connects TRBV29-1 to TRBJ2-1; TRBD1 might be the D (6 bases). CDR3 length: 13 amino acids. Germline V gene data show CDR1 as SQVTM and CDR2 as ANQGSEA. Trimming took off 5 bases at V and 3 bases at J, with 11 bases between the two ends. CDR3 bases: TGCAGCGTTCGACAGGATGACTACAATGAGCAGTTCTTC. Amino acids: CSVRQDDYNEQFF.

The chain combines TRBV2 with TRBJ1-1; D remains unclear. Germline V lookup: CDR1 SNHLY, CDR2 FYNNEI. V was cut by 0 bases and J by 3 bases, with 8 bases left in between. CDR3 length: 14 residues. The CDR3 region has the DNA TGTGCCAGCAGTGAAGCGCAAAGCTACACTGAAGCTTTCTTT. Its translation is CASSEAQSYTEAFF.